What follows is one TCR beta chain and its context. Its antigen remains unknown. Primers: 60 Vbeta forward and 13 Jbeta reverse. Profiled with immunoSEQ multiplex PCR; TCRdb holds only in-frame clones, not every one. The data hold some 170,000 clones, with 80% to 90% observed a single time. The sample originates from a study of cytomegalovirus exposure and HLA in healthy donors. Study in general: Among around 170 million T cells, an earlier analysis found roughly 120 million unique TCR beta sequences. General study findings and limits: Several of the most significant clusters appeared, in a later analysis, to be linked to common viral pathogens. TCR beta chains numbering some 160 were designated cytomegalovirus-associated.

From germline, CDR1 is MGHDK and CDR2 SYGVNS. The CDR3 has 15 amino acids. Trimming left V 1 base short and J 5 bases short, with 14 bases between. V gene TRBV25-1 combines with J gene TRBJ2-5; D is possibly TRBD2 (6 bases). This receptor was taken from a young woman in good health and CMV-seropositive. Sample: PBMCs. The CDR3 protein is CASSEFLAGRETQYF. The DNA of the CDR3 is TGTGCCAGCAGTGAATTTCTCGCGGGGCGGGAGACCCAGTACTTC.